The 11 T cell receptor beta chains given below trace back to one sample, sequenced in a study of control samples from healthy donors and cancer patients (TCRdb year 2020). Receptors were amplified or captured by the immunoSEQ multiplex PCR assay. Sourced from immuneACCESS, this table was stored by TCRdb with only in-frame sequences that have V and J called. A share of the clones is absent; for the studies checked, an unresolved V gene accounts for under half, and the remainder has no known explanation. The sample has 130,000 to 150,000 clones on record, 91% of them singletons. The ten largest clones add up to approximately 2.9% of the sample. The sequencing sample was made of blood. The receptors were gathered from a man between 25 and 39 years old in good health.

This clone is categorized as medium-sized. The chain couples TRBV7-2 to TRBJ2-3, with D possibly called TRBD1 or TRBD2 (6 bases each). The ends were cut back, 10 bases at V and 1 base at J, with 15 bases in the middle. CDR3 length equals 14 residues. Germline-derived CDR1 and CDR2 are SGHTA and FQGNSA. The CDR3 DNA follows: TGTGCCACCCAGATTAGGGGGGGCACAGATACGCAGTATTTT. This translates into CATQIRGGTDTQYF.

V and J are TRBV7-7 and TRBJ2-2; 8 nucleotides agree with TRBD1. The germline V gene has CDR1 SSHAT and CDR2 FNYEAQ (reference sequence). The CDR3 length is 14 residues. Trimming took 8 bases from V and 3 from J; bases not matched to a gene: 5. The DNA of the CDR3 is TGTGCCAGCGGAAGGACAGGGTACACCGGGGAGCTGTTTTTT. Translated, it gives CASGRTGYTGELFF. The full variable domain, rest sourced from reference TRBV7-7 and TRBJ2-2, is GAGVSQSPRYKVTKRGQDVTLRCDPISSHATLYWYQQALGQGPEFLTYFNYEAQPDKSGLPSDRFSAERPEGSISTLTIQRTEQRDSAMYRCASGRTGYTGELFFGEGSRLTVL.

This chain joins TRBV2 and TRBJ1-2; 10 nucleotides line up with TRBD1. This CDR3 comprises 13 residues. V lost 5 bases to trimming and J lost 8 bases; unmatched junction nucleotides: 5. The germline gives CDR1 SNHLY, CDR2 FYNNEI. Here the CDR3 DNA reads TGTGCCAGCAGTTCGGGACAGGGGAAAGGCTACACCTTC. This gives the protein CASSSGQGKGYTF.

The chain couples TRBV30 to TRBJ1-4; TRBD1 is a possible D gene (5 bases). The CDR3 extends over 14 amino acids. Germline V gives CDR1 GTSNPN, CDR2 SVGIG (reference sequence). Trimming removed 3 bases from V and 7 bases from J, with 15 bases in between. CDR3 sequence reads: CAWSASQGAEKLFF. The CDR3 coding sequence is TGTGCCTGGAGCGCGAGTCAGGGAGCTGAAAAACTGTTTTTT.

The gene calls are TRBV5-1 and TRBJ2-1, with TRBD2 matching 7 bases. Per germline, CDR1 SGHRS and CDR2 YFSETQ. The V gene end was trimmed by 4 bases and the J gene end by 5 bases; junction bases not matched to a gene: 9. This CDR3 comprises 15 residues. CDR3 nucleotide sequence: TGCGCCAGCAGCCAATATTCGGGGACTAACAATGAGCAGTTCTTC. Amino acid sequence: CASSQYSGTNNEQFF.

A single count supports this clone. The J gene is TRBJ2-1, the V gene TRBV3-1 (or the pseudogene TRBV3-2); 11 nucleotides line up with TRBD2. The junction had 2 bases not matched to a gene; V was cut back by 6 bases and J by 7 bases. The CDR3 contains 13 residues. CDR1 LGHDT and CDR2 YNNKEL come from the germline V gene (reference sequence). The CDR3 nucleotides are TGTGCCAGCAGATCTAGCGGGGGGAATGAGCAGTTCTTC. Its protein is CASRSSGGNEQFF.

The chain couples TRBV10-3 to TRBJ2-2; 7 bases are a match to TRBD1. The CDR3 is made up of 14 amino acids. V shed 4 bases and J 5 bases; nucleotides not matched to a gene: 4. Germline CDR1 is ENHRY and CDR2 is SYGVKD. The chain's CDR3 is CAISGTGGTGELFF. As DNA, the CDR3 is TGTGCCATCAGTGGGACAGGTGGGACCGGGGAGCTGTTTTTT.

This rearrangement joins TRBV14 to TRBJ2-6, with 9 bases aligning to TRBD1. The trim removed 4 bases at V and 1 base at J, leaving 5 bases unmatched. The CDR3 covers 17 residues. The germline V gene has CDR1 SGHDN and CDR2 FVKESK. CDR3 sequence reads: CASSPRDRVSGANVLTF. Written as DNA, the CDR3 is TGTGCCAGCAGCCCCCGGGACAGGGTATCTGGGGCCAACGTCCTGACTTTC.

The gene calls are TRBV4-1 and TRBJ2-7; D possibly matches TRBD1 or TRBD2 (6 bases each). V lost 0 bases to trimming and J lost 0 bases, with 15 bases between them. The length of the CDR3 is 17 residues. The germline CDR1 and CDR2 sequences are MGHRA and YSYEKL. The CDR3 nucleotides are TGCGCCAGCAGCCAAGAATCGGGGGCCGCGATCTCCTACGAGCAGTACTTC. Protein product: CASSQESGAAISYEQYF.

This clone was found once. The rearrangement joins TRBV2 to TRBJ1-3, with 8 bases fitting TRBD1. V dropped 5 bases and J dropped 3; count of bases not matched to a gene: 15. The germline gives CDR1 SNHLY, CDR2 FYNNEI. The CDR3 extends over 18 amino acids. CDR3 bases: TGTGCCAGCAGTTCCTACCTCAGTACAGGGGGTGATGGAAACACCATATATTTT. It is translated as CASSSYLSTGGDGNTIYF.

This chain joins TRBV10-3 and TRBJ1-2; D may be TRBD1 (5 bases). Germline V gene lookup returns CDR1 ENHRY and CDR2 SYGVKD. This CDR3 has 14 amino acids. V was clipped by 0 bases and J by 6 bases, with 11 bases between them. DNA of the CDR3: TGTGCCATCAGTGAGTCGAAAGGGGCGGATGGCTACACCTTC. Translation gives CAISESKGADGYTF.